Following are 7 T cell receptor beta chains from one sample sequenced in a study of blood T cell repertoires in COVID-19. The repertoire was sequenced with immunoSEQ multiplex PCR; TCRdb's copy has only in-frame clones and lacks some. Of approximately 150,000 clones listed, 87% were seen once; the top ten hold 1% to 1.5%. Sequenced sample: PBMCs or T cells enriched from blood (not recorded which). The source of these receptors is a human donor with acute COVID-19. The donor label of this sample is uncertain.

V is TRBV20-1 and J is TRBJ2-5; D is undetermined. Trimming cost V 0 bases and J 5 bases, with 4 bases left between them. Per the germline V gene, CDR1 is DFQATT and CDR2 is SNEGSKA (reference sequence). This CDR3 contains 11 residues. The CDR3 loop reads CSARERETQYF. The CDR3, as DNA: TGCAGTGCTAGAGAGCGGGAGACCCAGTACTTC.

The V call is TRBV7-2, the J call TRBJ1-1, with 10 bases identical to TRBD1. Germline values: CDR1 SGHTA, CDR2 FQGNSA. The CDR3 loop spans 15 amino acids. V shed 5 bases and J 1 base; nucleotides not matched to a gene: 4. In DNA form, the CDR3 reads TGTGCCAGCAGCGAAGACAGGGGGCAGAACACTGAAGCTTTCTTT. Amino acid sequence: CASSEDRGQNTEAFF.

This clone was counted a few times. The V and J genes are TRBV29-1 and TRBJ1-2; tentative D call: TRBD1 (6 bases). The CDR3 spans 12 residues. Germline CDR1 is SQVTM and CDR2 is ANQGSEA. V was clipped by 4 bases and J by 8 bases, with 14 bases between them. The CDR3 sequence is CSVGGPAEGYTF. CDR3 bases: TGCAGCGTTGGGGGGCCAGCGGAGGGCTACACCTTC.

V and J are TRBV18 and TRBJ2-5; possibly TRBD2 for D (5 bases). V lost 3 bases and J lost 1, with 15 bases in between. Germline CDR1 is KGHSH and CDR2 is LQKENI. The CDR3 is 16 amino acids. The CDR3 reads CASSPIEDLGQETQYF. CDR3 nucleotide sequence: TGTGCCAGCTCACCGATCGAGGACTTGGGCCAAGAGACCCAGTACTTC. Combining the CDR3 with reference TRBV18 and TRBJ2-5 gives the whole variable domain NAGVMQNPRHLVRRRGQEARLRCSPMKGHSHVYWYRQLPEEGLKFMVYLQKENIIDESGMPKERFSAEFPKEGPSILRIQQVVRGDSAAYFCASSPIEDLGQETQYFGPGTRLLVL.

V usage is TRBV7-2 and J usage is TRBJ2-1; 8 bases match TRBD2. Germline lookup yields CDR1 SGHTA and CDR2 FQGNSA. The junction had 12 bases not matched to a gene; V was cut back by 5 bases and J by 6 bases. The CDR3 sequence is 16 residues long. The CDR3 reads CASSRGGLESGNEQFF. The DNA for the CDR3 is TGTGCCAGCAGCCGGGGGGGACTAGAATCCGGCAATGAGCAGTTCTTC.

This chain connects TRBV21-1 to TRBJ1-5; TRBD1 is the table's D call and was not checked against the DNA. TRBV21-1 constitutes a pseudogene. The CDR3 spans 16 residues. The CDR3 sequence is CASRLQISFSNQPQHF. In nucleotides, the CDR3 is TGTGCCAGCAGGTTGCAGATCTCATTTAGCAATCAGCCCCAGCATTTT.

The V gene is TRBV6-5, the J gene TRBJ2-3, with 8 bases that match TRBD1. Germline CDR1 and CDR2: MNHEY and SVGAGI. After removal of 6 bases from V and 1 base from J, the junction contained 6 bases not matched to a gene. The length of the CDR3 is 15 residues. This CDR3 reads CASSFTGGRTDTQYF. CDR3 in DNA: TGTGCCAGCAGCTTCACAGGGGGTCGCACAGATACGCAGTATTTT.